The text below deals with one TCR beta chain. The junction and the germline gene differ at one end; a read error may be behind it. The CDR3 consists of 15 residues. Each CDR3 protein gets one entry after TCRdb re-called the RT-PCR reads with MiXCR. The table has roughly 190,000 distinct CDR3 sequences, approximately 15% seen once. This entry is derived from a study of response to subunit inactivated influenza vaccine. The material was CD8+ T cells sorted from PBMCs, obtained around 5 days after vaccination. This clonotype was obtained from a man between 45 and 60 years old who received an inactivated influenza vaccine. V is TRBV12-3 or TRBV12-4 and J is TRBJ2-2; TRBD1 or TRBD2 may be the D gene (5 bases each). The CDR3: CACSSLGTVPGELFF. In DNA, the CDR3 is TGTGCCTGCAGCTCGCTGGGGACGGTTCCCGGGGAGCTGTTTTTT.